These T cell receptor beta chains were read from a single sample in a study. MiXCR, applied by TCRdb to the RT-PCR reads, yields one record per CDR3 protein. The data show about 680,000 distinct CDR3 sequences, 13% to 15% seen once. The sequencing input was memory CD4+ T cells from blood. The source of these receptors is a female donor in good health, serving as a healthy control. Both conserved end residues are part of each CDR3. D genes are given only for firm matches. Clone size is shown for a subset of rows, as once, few, many or a class of expanded clone.

D: .; size: .; J: TRBJ1-5; V: TRBV29-1; DNA: TGCAGCGTTCTTCAGGGTTCGGATCAGTTCCAGCATTTT; CDR3: CSVLQGSDQFQHF
D: .; size: .; J: TRBJ1-1; V: TRBV20-1; DNA: TGCAGTCCCGCGGGTATGGGGAACACTGAAGCTTTCTTT; CDR3: CSPAGMGNTEAFF
D: .; size: few; J: TRBJ1-4; V: TRBV7-9; DNA: TGTGCCAGCAGCTTAGCGCAAGAAAAACTGTTTTTT; CDR3: CASSLAQEKLFF
D: TRBD1; size: .; J: TRBJ2-1; V: TRBV5-1; DNA: TGCGCCAGCAGCGCCAAGACAGGGGAAACATACAATGAGCAGTTCTTC; CDR3: CASSAKTGETYNEQFF
D: .; size: .; J: TRBJ1-1; V: TRBV20-1; DNA: TGCAAGAGGGGGGGCGTCACTGAAGCTTTCTTT; CDR3: CKRGGVTEAFF
D: .; size: many; J: TRBJ2-1; V: TRBV10-3; DNA: TGTGCCATCAGTGAGTCAGGGCTAGCGAACTCCTACAATGAGCAGTTCTTC; CDR3: CAISESGLANSYNEQFF
D: .; size: .; J: TRBJ2-5; V: TRBV5-1; DNA: TGCGCCAGCAGCTTGGGACAGGCGGTAGAGACCCAGTACTTC; CDR3: CASSLGQAVETQYF
D: .; size: many; J: TRBJ1-3; V: TRBV4-2; DNA: TGTGCCAGCAGCCAAGATAAGGAAACTGGAAACACCATATATTTT; CDR3: CASSQDKETGNTIYF
D: .; size: many; J: TRBJ1-2; V: TRBV6-5; DNA: TGTGCCAGCAGTTACCCGGGGACCCATGGCTACACCTTC; CDR3: CASSYPGTHGYTF
D: TRBD2; size: few; J: TRBJ2-7; V: TRBV7-9; DNA: TGTGCCAGCAGCCTTCTAGCGGGGTCGAGCTCCTACGAGCAGTACTTC; CDR3: CASSLLAGSSSYEQYF
D: .; size: once; J: TRBJ2-1; V: TRBV20-1; DNA: TGCAGTGCTACCTTGGGCGGGGAGCTCTTC; CDR3: CSATLGGELF
D: .; size: many; J: TRBJ1-2; V: TRBV27; DNA: TGTGCCAGCAGGACAGGACAGCAGAGCGGCTACACCTTC; CDR3: CASRTGQQSGYTF
D: .; size: .; J: TRBJ2-1; V: TRBV12-3/TRBV12-4; DNA: TGTGCCAGCAGTTTAGCGGGGGGATCCTACAATGAGCAGCTCTTC; CDR3: CASSLAGGSYNEQLF
D: .; size: few; J: TRBJ1-5; V: TRBV24-1; DNA: TGTGCCACCAGTGATTTTAGACAGGACAGCCGCAATCAGCCCCAGCATTTT; CDR3: CATSDFRQDSRNQPQHF
D: .; size: .; J: TRBJ2-1; V: TRBV20-1; DNA: TGCAGTGCTAGAGATAGCCGGGGGGCAGGCTACAATGAGCAGTTCTTC; CDR3: CSARDSRGAGYNEQFF
D: .; size: few; J: TRBJ2-7; V: TRBV6-6; DNA: TGTGCCAGCTGGGCAGGAAAGATCCACGAGCAGTACTTC; CDR3: CASWAGKIHEQYF
D: TRBD2; size: .; J: TRBJ2-1; V: TRBV6-1; DNA: TGTGCCAGCAGTCCTCAGGGACTAGCGGGAGTCTCTAGTTTGAATGAGCAGTTCTTC; CDR3: CASSPQGLAGVSSLNEQFF
D: TRBD2; size: many; J: TRBJ2-1; V: TRBV6-2/TRBV6-3; DNA: TGTGCCAGCAGCCGCGTGGCGGGAGGGGTCAATGAGCAGTTCTTC; CDR3: CASSRVAGGVNEQFF
D: .; size: .; J: TRBJ2-7; V: TRBV9; DNA: TGTGCCAGCAGCGTAGGATACAGGGACGGCTATGAGCAGTACTTC; CDR3: CASSVGYRDGYEQYF
D: TRBD2; size: few; J: TRBJ2-1; V: TRBV20-1; DNA: TGCAGTGCTTGGGGACTAGCGTCTTACAATGAGCAGTTCTTC; CDR3: CSAWGLASYNEQFF
D: TRBD1; size: .; J: TRBJ1-1; V: TRBV5-1; DNA: TGCGCCAGCAGCCGGACGGACAGGGTGTACACTGAAGCTTTCTTT; CDR3: CASSRTDRVYTEAFF
D: .; size: .; J: TRBJ1-2; V: TRBV6-2/TRBV6-3; DNA: TGTGCCAGCAGCCTACGGCGGCAGGGAAACACCTTC; CDR3: CASSLRRQGNTF
D: TRBD2; size: many; J: TRBJ2-2; V: TRBV29-1; DNA: TGCAGCGTTCTGTTGTGGGGGGGCGGGGAGCTGTTTTTT; CDR3: CSVLLWGGGELFF
D: TRBD2; size: few; J: TRBJ2-7; V: TRBV5-5; DNA: TGTGCCAGCAACGGACTAGCGGGAGGAGGGGAGCAGTACTTC; CDR3: CASNGLAGGGEQYF
D: TRBD1; size: .; J: TRBJ2-7; V: TRBV20-1; DNA: TGCAGTGCTATGGGACAGGGGTACGAGCAGTACTTC; CDR3: CSAMGQGYEQYF
D: .; size: few; J: TRBJ1-1; V: TRBV29-1; DNA: TGCAGCGTTGGAGGGTCTGGAAGGATCTCGGGGGGCACTGAAGCTTTCTTT; CDR3: CSVGGSGRISGGTEAFF
D: .; size: .; J: TRBJ1-3; V: TRBV12-3/TRBV12-4; DNA: TGTGCCAGCAGCCAGGGAGCAAACACCATATATTTT; CDR3: CASSQGANTIYF
D: .; size: few; J: TRBJ2-3; V: TRBV27; DNA: TGTGCCAGCAGCTCATTACAGGGTGGAGATACGCAGTATTTT; CDR3: CASSSLQGGDTQYF
D: TRBD1; size: many; J: TRBJ2-7; V: TRBV12-3/TRBV12-4; DNA: TGTGCCAGCAGTTTAGAGGGACAGTTCTACGAGCAGTACTTC; CDR3: CASSLEGQFYEQYF
D: TRBD1; size: few; J: TRBJ2-7; V: TRBV20-1; DNA: TGCAGTGCAGAAGGACAGGGGGCGACCTACGAGCAGTACTTC; CDR3: CSAEGQGATYEQYF
D: .; size: .; J: TRBJ2-7; V: TRBV2; DNA: TGTGCCAGCAGGGATTTATCCTACGAGCAGTACTTC; CDR3: CASRDLSYEQYF
D: .; size: few; J: TRBJ1-5; V: TRBV12-3/TRBV12-4; DNA: TGTGCCAGCAGTTTCGACGGGACAAATCAGCCCCAGCATTTT; CDR3: CASSFDGTNQPQHF
D: TRBD2; size: many; J: TRBJ2-7; V: TRBV20-1; DNA: TGCAGTGCTAGAGGGGGTAGCGGGACTTATTTTGCCTACGAGCAGTACTTC; CDR3: CSARGGSGTYFAYEQYF
D: .; size: few; J: TRBJ1-1; V: TRBV20-1; DNA: TGCAGTGCTAGAGATAGGGCTGAAGCTTTCTTT; CDR3: CSARDRAEAFF
D: TRBD1; size: .; J: TRBJ2-1; V: TRBV7-6; DNA: TGTGCCAGCAGCTCGAACTGGGACAGGGGATACAATGAGCAGTTCTTC; CDR3: CASSSNWDRGYNEQFF
D: TRBD2; size: few; J: TRBJ2-1; V: TRBV29-1; DNA: TGCAGCGTTGAGACTAGCATCTACAATGAGCAGTTCTTC; CDR3: CSVETSIYNEQFF